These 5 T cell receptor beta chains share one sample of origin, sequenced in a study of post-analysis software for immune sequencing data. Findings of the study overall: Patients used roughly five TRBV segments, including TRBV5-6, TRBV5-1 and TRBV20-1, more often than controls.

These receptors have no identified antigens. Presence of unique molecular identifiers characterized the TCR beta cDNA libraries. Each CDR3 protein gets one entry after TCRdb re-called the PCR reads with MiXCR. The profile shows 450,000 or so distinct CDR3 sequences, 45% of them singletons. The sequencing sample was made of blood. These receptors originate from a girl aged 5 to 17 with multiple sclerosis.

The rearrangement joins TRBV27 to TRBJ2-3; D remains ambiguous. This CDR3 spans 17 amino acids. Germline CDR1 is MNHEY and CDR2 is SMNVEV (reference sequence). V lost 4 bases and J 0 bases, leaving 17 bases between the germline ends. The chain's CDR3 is CASSSNPAPTSTDTQYF. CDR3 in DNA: TGTGCCAGCAGTTCCAATCCCGCACCAACTAGCACAGATACGCAGTATTTT.

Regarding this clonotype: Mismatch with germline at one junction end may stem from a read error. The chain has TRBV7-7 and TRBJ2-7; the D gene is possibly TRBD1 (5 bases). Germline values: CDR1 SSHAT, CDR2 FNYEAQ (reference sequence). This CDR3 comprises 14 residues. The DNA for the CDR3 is TGTGCTAGCAGCTTAAGCGCAGGGTTTGACGAGCAGTACTTC. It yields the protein CASSLSAGFDEQYF.

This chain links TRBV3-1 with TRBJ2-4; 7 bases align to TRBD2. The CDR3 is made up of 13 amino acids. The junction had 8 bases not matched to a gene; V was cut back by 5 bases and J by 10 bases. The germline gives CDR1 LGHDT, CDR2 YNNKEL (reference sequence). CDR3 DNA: TGTGCCAGCAGCTGGGCTAGCGGTGGAATTCAGTACTTC. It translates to CASSWASGGIQYF.

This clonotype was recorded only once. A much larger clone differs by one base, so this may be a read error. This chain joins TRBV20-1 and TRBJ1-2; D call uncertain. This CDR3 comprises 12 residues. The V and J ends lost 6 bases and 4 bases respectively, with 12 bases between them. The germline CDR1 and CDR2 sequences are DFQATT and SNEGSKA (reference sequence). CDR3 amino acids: CSALPDPYGYTF. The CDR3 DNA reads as TGCAGTGCCTTACCGGACCCCTATGGCTACACCTTC.

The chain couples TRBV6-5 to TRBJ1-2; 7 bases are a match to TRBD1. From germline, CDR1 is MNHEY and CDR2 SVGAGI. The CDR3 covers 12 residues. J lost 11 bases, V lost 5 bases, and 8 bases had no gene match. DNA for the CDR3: TGTGCCAGCAGTAACAGGGGCGCGAGTTACACCTTC. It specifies CASSNRGASYTF.